Listed below are T cell receptor beta chains from one sample, sequenced in a study of blood T cell repertoires in COVID-19. Assay: immunoSEQ multiplex PCR; the TCRdb copy retains only in-frame clones and omits some. The sample includes 98,000 or so clones, roughly 82% of them seen just once. The sequencing sample was made of peripheral blood. These receptors were collected from a man aged 55 to 69 with acute or convalescent COVID-19. Each CDR3 is given with its conserved first and last residue. Each record gives: V gene, J gene, D gene, CDR3 DNA, CDR3 protein. D genes are given only for firm matches.

v_gene: TRBV19; j_gene: TRBJ2-1; d_gene: NA; CDR3nt: TGTGCCAGTAGTATAGAGGCAGGGCAGGGCAATGAGCAGTTCTTC; CDR3aa: CASSIEAGQGNEQFF
v_gene: TRBV24-1; j_gene: TRBJ2-1; d_gene: TRBD2; CDR3nt: TGTGCCACCAGTGCGGCTAGCGGGGAAGATTACAATGAGCAGTTCTTC; CDR3aa: CATSAASGEDYNEQFF
v_gene: TRBV6-5; j_gene: TRBJ1-5; d_gene: TRBD1; CDR3nt: TGTGCCAGCCAATATGACAGGGCTCCCAATCAGCCCCAGCATTTT; CDR3aa: CASQYDRAPNQPQHF
v_gene: TRBV28; j_gene: TRBJ1-3; d_gene: NA; CDR3nt: TGTGCCACTTTGACAGGCTCTGGAAACACCATATATTTT; CDR3aa: CATLTGSGNTIYF
v_gene: TRBV24-1; j_gene: TRBJ2-1; d_gene: NA; CDR3nt: TGTGCCACCGCCCCCTCGAGGGGGGGGAATGAGCAGTTCTTC; CDR3aa: CATAPSRGGNEQFF
v_gene: TRBV27; j_gene: TRBJ2-1; d_gene: TRBD1; CDR3nt: TGTGCCAGCAGTCGCAGACAGGGGTGGAATGAGCAGTTCTTC; CDR3aa: CASSRRQGWNEQFF
v_gene: TRBV11-2; j_gene: TRBJ1-2; d_gene: TRBD1; CDR3nt: TGTGCCAGCAGCTCCAACAGGGGCCTAAACTATGGCTACACCTTC; CDR3aa: CASSSNRGLNYGYTF
v_gene: TRBV25-1; j_gene: TRBJ1-1; d_gene: NA; CDR3nt: TGTGCCAGCCGTCTCGGGGGACGGACTGAAGCTTTCTTT; CDR3aa: CASRLGGRTEAFF
v_gene: TRBV6-1; j_gene: TRBJ2-7; d_gene: TRBD1; CDR3nt: TGTGCCAGCAGTGAGACAGGGAACGAGCAGTACTTC; CDR3aa: CASSETGNEQYF
v_gene: TRBV24-1; j_gene: TRBJ1-5; d_gene: NA; CDR3nt: TGTGCCACCAGTGACTCAACAGGGAAGGGCGGACAGCCCCAGCATTTT; CDR3aa: CATSDSTGKGGQPQHF
v_gene: TRBV19; j_gene: TRBJ1-5; d_gene: TRBD1; CDR3nt: TGTGCCAGTAGTAACAGGGGTGGGCCCCAGCATTTT; CDR3aa: CASSNRGGPQHF
v_gene: TRBV2; j_gene: TRBJ1-5; d_gene: NA; CDR3nt: TGTGCCAGCAGTAACACACAAGTAGCACAGCCCCAGCATTTT; CDR3aa: CASSNTQVAQPQHF
v_gene: TRBV11-1; j_gene: TRBJ2-7; d_gene: TRBD1; CDR3nt: TGTGCCAGCAGCTCGGTGACAGGGGTGCTCTACGAGCAGTACTTC; CDR3aa: CASSSVTGVLYEQYF
v_gene: TRBV6-5; j_gene: TRBJ2-5; d_gene: NA; CDR3nt: TGTGCCAGCACTGCAGGGTTTTTTGAGACCCAGTACTTC; CDR3aa: CASTAGFFETQYF
v_gene: TRBV6-5; j_gene: TRBJ1-5; d_gene: TRBD1; CDR3nt: TGTGCCAGCAGCCAGACAGGGGGCCCGAATCAGCCCCAGCATTTT; CDR3aa: CASSQTGGPNQPQHF
v_gene: TRBV5-1; j_gene: TRBJ2-1; d_gene: TRBD2; CDR3nt: TGCGCCAGCAGTTGGCGGGAGTACAATGAGCAGTTCTTC; CDR3aa: CASSWREYNEQFF
v_gene: TRBV28; j_gene: TRBJ1-1; d_gene: NA; CDR3nt: TGTGCCAGCAGTTTCCCCGGGAGGACTGAAGCTTTCTTT; CDR3aa: CASSFPGRTEAFF
v_gene: TRBV10-3; j_gene: TRBJ1-1; d_gene: NA; CDR3nt: TGTGCCATCTCTCCGCAGGGCAGCAACACTGAAGCTTTCTTT; CDR3aa: CAISPQGSNTEAFF
v_gene: TRBV5-4; j_gene: TRBJ2-3; d_gene: NA; CDR3nt: TGTGCCAGCAGCTTGGCGCAGGGAGGAGCAGATACGCAGTATTTT; CDR3aa: CASSLAQGGADTQYF
v_gene: TRBV27; j_gene: TRBJ2-7; d_gene: NA; CDR3nt: TGTGCCAGCAGACTACCCGGGCAGGGCACCTACGAGCAGTACTTC; CDR3aa: CASRLPGQGTYEQYF
v_gene: TRBV2; j_gene: TRBJ1-2; d_gene: NA; CDR3nt: TGTGCCAGCAGTTCGGACAAGGGGTTTTATGGCTACACCTTC; CDR3aa: CASSSDKGFYGYTF
v_gene: TRBV27; j_gene: TRBJ1-2; d_gene: NA; CDR3nt: TGTGCCAGCTCAGGACAGCCTAACTATGGCTACACCTTC; CDR3aa: CASSGQPNYGYTF
v_gene: TRBV18; j_gene: TRBJ1-1; d_gene: TRBD1; CDR3nt: TGTGCCAGCTCACGACAGGGGTTGGGGACTGAAGCTTTCTTT; CDR3aa: CASSRQGLGTEAFF
v_gene: TRBV21-1; j_gene: TRBJ1-2; d_gene: NA; CDR3nt: TGTGCCAGCAGCTTGGTCCTTGCGCCGTATAACTATGGCTACACCTTC; CDR3aa: CASSLVLAPYNYGYTF
v_gene: TRBV2; j_gene: TRBJ2-7; d_gene: NA; CDR3nt: TGTGCCAGCAGGGCGGACAGCCGAGACTCCTACGAGCAGTACTTC; CDR3aa: CASRADSRDSYEQYF
v_gene: TRBV5-1; j_gene: TRBJ2-1; d_gene: NA; CDR3nt: TGCGCCAGCAGCTTAGGGACTGGCAACAATGAGCAGTTCTTC; CDR3aa: CASSLGTGNNEQFF
v_gene: TRBV10-1; j_gene: TRBJ2-1; d_gene: TRBD2; CDR3nt: TGCGCCAGCAGTGACCGGGGGTGGGAGGGCCTGTATGAGCAGTTCTTC; CDR3aa: CASSDRGWEGLYEQFF
v_gene: TRBV30; j_gene: TRBJ1-2; d_gene: NA; CDR3nt: TGTGCCTGGAGTGTACGGAGGCCCTATGGCTACACCTTC; CDR3aa: CAWSVRRPYGYTF
v_gene: TRBV2; j_gene: TRBJ1-5; d_gene: NA; CDR3nt: TGTGCCAGCAATTCGGGTCCTTTGCAGCCCCAGCATTTT; CDR3aa: CASNSGPLQPQHF
v_gene: TRBV19; j_gene: TRBJ1-6; d_gene: TRBD1; CDR3nt: TGTGCCAGCACGGGACAGGGATCACCCCTCCACTTT; CDR3aa: CASTGQGSPLHF
v_gene: TRBV11-2; j_gene: TRBJ2-1; d_gene: NA; CDR3nt: TGTGCCAGCAGATATTACAATGAGCAGTTCTTC; CDR3aa: CASRYYNEQFF
v_gene: TRBV15; j_gene: TRBJ2-2; d_gene: NA; CDR3nt: TGTGCCACCAGCACTCAGACTTACACCGGGGAGCTGTTTTTT; CDR3aa: CATSTQTYTGELFF
v_gene: TRBV4-1; j_gene: TRBJ1-3; d_gene: NA; CDR3nt: TGCGCCAGCAGCCAAGATTGGAGACAGAGTCGATCTCAATATTTT; CDR3aa: CASSQDWRQSRSQYF
v_gene: TRBV4-2; j_gene: TRBJ1-5; d_gene: NA; CDR3nt: TGTGCCAGCAGCCAAGATCTGGCATTTAGCAATCAGCCCCAGCATTTT; CDR3aa: CASSQDLAFSNQPQHF
v_gene: TRBV7-8; j_gene: TRBJ2-4; d_gene: TRBD2; CDR3nt: TGTGCCAGCAGCCCGTATGGCGGGAGGGAAAACATTCAGTACTTC; CDR3aa: CASSPYGGRENIQYF
v_gene: TRBV6-5; j_gene: TRBJ1-2; d_gene: NA; CDR3nt: TGTGCCAGCAGTTACTCGAGCGGGGCGCACTATGGCTACACCTTC; CDR3aa: CASSYSSGAHYGYTF
v_gene: TRBV6-2/TRBV6-3; j_gene: TRBJ2-1; d_gene: TRBD2; CDR3nt: TGTGCCAGCAGTTTCAACACCCTGACTAGCGATGAGCAGTTCTTC; CDR3aa: CASSFNTLTSDEQFF
v_gene: TRBV27; j_gene: TRBJ2-3; d_gene: TRBD1; CDR3nt: TGTGCCAGCAGTTTCAGACAGGGCGCATTCACAGATACGCAGTATTTT; CDR3aa: CASSFRQGAFTDTQYF
v_gene: TRBV24-1; j_gene: TRBJ2-1; d_gene: NA; CDR3nt: TGTGCCACCAGTGATACCATGGCCGTTGAGCAGTTCTTC; CDR3aa: CATSDTMAVEQFF
v_gene: TRBV7-6; j_gene: TRBJ2-7; d_gene: TRBD1; CDR3nt: TGTGCCAGCAGCTTAGAACAGGGGAGCCACGAGCAGTACTTC; CDR3aa: CASSLEQGSHEQYF
v_gene: TRBV5-4; j_gene: TRBJ2-5; d_gene: TRBD2; CDR3nt: TGTGCCAGCAGCGCCGGGACTAGCGGGAAGGTGACCCAGTACTTC; CDR3aa: CASSAGTSGKVTQYF